This TCR beta chain was sequenced for a study of T cells in localized non-small cell lung cancer. Findings of the study overall: A median approximately 61 of the top 100 tumor clones appeared in adjacent lung.

The CDR3 consists of 13 residues. Germline CDR1 and CDR2: SGHDN and FVKESK. Trimming removed 2 bases at V and 7 bases at J, with 11 bases between. Measured with immunoSEQ multiplex PCR; TCRdb has only the in-frame clones, and not every one. The data contain 800 to 1,000 clones, approximately 25% of them singletons. This clone was found a few times. Its antigen is not known. The source was lung tumor tissue, collected before any cancer treatment. This sequence was found in a woman between 35 and 75 years old with stage I squamous cell lung carcinoma. V usage is TRBV14 and J usage is TRBJ1-1; D remains unclear. CDR3 bases: TGTGCCAGCAGCCAACGTGGGGTATTTGAAGCTTTCTTT. This encodes CASSQRGVFEAFF.